This T cell receptor (beta chain) was obtained from a study of T cell changes during pregnancy in multiple sclerosis. Profiling relied on immunoSEQ multiplex PCR, and the TCRdb table lists in-frame clones only, not all of them. The data contain under 80,000 clones, approximately 92% of them singletons. The germline V and J ends were trimmed by 2 bases and 4 bases, with 17 bases remaining between them. The CDR3 covers 16 residues. Germline-derived CDR1 and CDR2 are SGHTA and FQGNSA. The gene calls are TRBV7-2 and TRBJ1-2, with D maybe TRBD1 (5 bases). Sequencing used peripheral blood, obtained before pregnancy. This receptor was obtained from a female donor with multiple sclerosis, enrolled in a pregnancy study. The CDR3 coding sequence is TGTGCCAGCAGCTTATCAGTAGGGGAGGGAAGCTATGGCTACACCTTC. Amino acid sequence: CASSLSVGEGSYGYTF.